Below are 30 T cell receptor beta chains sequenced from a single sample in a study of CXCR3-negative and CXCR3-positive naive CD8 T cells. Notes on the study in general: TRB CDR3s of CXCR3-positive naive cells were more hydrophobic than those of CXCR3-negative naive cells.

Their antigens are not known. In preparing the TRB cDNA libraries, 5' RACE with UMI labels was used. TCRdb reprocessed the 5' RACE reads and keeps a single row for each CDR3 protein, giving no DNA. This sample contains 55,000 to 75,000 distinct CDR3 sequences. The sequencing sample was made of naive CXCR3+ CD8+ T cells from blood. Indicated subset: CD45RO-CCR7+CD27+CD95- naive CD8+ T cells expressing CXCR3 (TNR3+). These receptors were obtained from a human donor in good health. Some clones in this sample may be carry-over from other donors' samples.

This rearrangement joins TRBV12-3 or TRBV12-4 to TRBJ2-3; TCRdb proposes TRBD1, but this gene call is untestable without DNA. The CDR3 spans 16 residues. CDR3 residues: CASSLYPGQGTDTQYF.

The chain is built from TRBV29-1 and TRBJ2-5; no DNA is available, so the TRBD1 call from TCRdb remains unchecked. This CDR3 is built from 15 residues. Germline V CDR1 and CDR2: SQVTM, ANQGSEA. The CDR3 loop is CSVERGQGEEETQYF.

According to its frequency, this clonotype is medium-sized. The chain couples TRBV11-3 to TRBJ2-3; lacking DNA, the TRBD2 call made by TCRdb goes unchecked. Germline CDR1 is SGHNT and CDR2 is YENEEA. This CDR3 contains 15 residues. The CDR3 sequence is CASSPRQGGSDTQYF.

CDR3 sequence: CASSSTTGGFETQYF. V and J are TRBV6-2 or TRBV6-3 and TRBJ2-5; TCRdb selects TRBD1, and the lack of DNA leaves this call unchecked. The length of the CDR3 is 15 residues. Germline CDR1 is MNHEY and CDR2 is SVGEGT.

CDR3 protein: CASSQGQLYYEQYF. This chain links TRBV5-1 with TRBJ2-7; TCRdb's D gene call, TRBD1, goes unchecked for lack of DNA. The CDR3 is made up of 14 amino acids. Looked up from germline, CDR1 is SGHRS and CDR2 is YFSETQ.

The CDR3: CASSPGQGFQETQYF. The chain combines TRBV5-1 with TRBJ2-5; TCRdb's D call, TRBD1, is unchecked because there is no DNA. CDR3 length: 15 residues. Per the germline V gene, CDR1 is SGHRS and CDR2 is YFSETQ.

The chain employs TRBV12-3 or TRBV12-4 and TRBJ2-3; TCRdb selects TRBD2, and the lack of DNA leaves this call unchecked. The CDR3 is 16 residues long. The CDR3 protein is CASSGGGWAVEDTQYF.

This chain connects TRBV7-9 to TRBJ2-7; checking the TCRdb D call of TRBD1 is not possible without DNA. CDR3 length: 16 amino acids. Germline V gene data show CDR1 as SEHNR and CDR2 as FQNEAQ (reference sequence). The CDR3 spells CASSFPRDTRPYEQYF.

The chain's CDR3 is CSASTVGYGYTF. The V and J genes are TRBV20-1 and TRBJ1-2. Looked up from germline, CDR1 is DFQATT and CDR2 is SNEGSKA (reference sequence). This CDR3 spans 12 amino acids.

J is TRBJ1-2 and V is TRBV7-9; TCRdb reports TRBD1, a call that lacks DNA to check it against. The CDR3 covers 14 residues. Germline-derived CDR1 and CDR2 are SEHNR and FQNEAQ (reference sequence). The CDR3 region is CASSPLDGPYGYTF.

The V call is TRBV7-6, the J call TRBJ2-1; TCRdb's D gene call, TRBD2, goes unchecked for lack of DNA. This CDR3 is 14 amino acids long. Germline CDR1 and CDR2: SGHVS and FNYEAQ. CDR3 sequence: CASSLVREERDQFF.

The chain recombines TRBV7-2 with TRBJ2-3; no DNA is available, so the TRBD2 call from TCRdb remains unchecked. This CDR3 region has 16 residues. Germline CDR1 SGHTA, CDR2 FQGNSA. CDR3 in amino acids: CASSLESGGPPDTQYF.

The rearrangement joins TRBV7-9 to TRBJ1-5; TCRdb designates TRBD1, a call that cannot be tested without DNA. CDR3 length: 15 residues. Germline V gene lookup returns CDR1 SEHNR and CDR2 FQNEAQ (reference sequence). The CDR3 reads CASSLGTGMVQPQHF.

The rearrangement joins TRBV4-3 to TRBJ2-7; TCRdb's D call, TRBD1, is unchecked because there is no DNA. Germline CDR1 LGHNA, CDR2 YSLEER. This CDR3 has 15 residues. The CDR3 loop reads CASSQVAGLTYEQYF.

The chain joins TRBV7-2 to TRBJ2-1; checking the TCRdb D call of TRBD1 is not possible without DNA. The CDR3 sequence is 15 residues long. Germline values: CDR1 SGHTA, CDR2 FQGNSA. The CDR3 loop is CASSLPPGGYNEQFF.

This CDR3 reads CSVVQDSTLQYF. The rearrangement links TRBV29-1 to TRBJ2-7; TCRdb lists TRBD1, though no DNA is available to test this call. Germline CDR1 reads SQVTM; CDR2 reads ANQGSEA. The CDR3 sequence is 12 residues long.

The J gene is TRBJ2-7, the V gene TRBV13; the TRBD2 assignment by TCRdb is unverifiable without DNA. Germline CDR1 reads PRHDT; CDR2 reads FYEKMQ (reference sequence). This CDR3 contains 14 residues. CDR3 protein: CASSPGLAINEQYF.

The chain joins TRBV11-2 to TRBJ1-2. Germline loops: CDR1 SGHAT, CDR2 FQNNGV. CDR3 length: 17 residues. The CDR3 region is CASSLYLDGPLNYGYTF.

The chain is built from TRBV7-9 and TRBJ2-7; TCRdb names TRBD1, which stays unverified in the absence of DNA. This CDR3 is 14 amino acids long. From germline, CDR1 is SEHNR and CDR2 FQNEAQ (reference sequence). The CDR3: CASSLPQAPSEQYF.

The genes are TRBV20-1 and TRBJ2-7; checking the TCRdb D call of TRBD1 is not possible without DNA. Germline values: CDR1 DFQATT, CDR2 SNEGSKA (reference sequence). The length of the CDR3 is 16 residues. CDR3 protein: CSARDPPGQLSYEQYF.

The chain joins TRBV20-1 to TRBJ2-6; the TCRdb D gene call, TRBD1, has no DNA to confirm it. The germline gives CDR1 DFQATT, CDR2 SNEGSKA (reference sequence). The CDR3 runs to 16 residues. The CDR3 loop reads CSARDRGALGANVLTF.

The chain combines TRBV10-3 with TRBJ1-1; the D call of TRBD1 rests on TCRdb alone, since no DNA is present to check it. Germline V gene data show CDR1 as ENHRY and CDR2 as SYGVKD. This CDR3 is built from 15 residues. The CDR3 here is CAISEIQGPNTEAFF.

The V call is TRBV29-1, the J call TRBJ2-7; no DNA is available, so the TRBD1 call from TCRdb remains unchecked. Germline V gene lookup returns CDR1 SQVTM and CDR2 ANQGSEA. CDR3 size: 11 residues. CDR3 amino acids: CSVDRGGEQYF.

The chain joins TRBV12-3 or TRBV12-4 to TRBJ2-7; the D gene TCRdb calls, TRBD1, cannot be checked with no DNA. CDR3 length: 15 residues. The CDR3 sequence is CASRKGTGGTYEQYF.

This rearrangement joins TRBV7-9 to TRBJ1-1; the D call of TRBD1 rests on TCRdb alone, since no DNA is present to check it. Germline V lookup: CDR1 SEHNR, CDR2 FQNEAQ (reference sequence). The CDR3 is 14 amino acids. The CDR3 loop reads CASSLEGGNTEAFF.

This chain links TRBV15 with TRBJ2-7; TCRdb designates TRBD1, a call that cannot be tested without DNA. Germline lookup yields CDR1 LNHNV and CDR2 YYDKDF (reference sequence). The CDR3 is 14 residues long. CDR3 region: CATSTSQGVYEQYF.

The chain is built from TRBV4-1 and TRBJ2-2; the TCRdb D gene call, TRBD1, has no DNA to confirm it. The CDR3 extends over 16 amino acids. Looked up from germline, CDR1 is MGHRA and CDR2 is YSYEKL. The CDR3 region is CASSASGGRNTGELFF.

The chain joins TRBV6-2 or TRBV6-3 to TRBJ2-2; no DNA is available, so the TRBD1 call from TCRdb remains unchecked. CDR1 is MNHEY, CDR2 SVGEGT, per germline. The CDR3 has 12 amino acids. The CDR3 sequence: CASTSGLRELFF.

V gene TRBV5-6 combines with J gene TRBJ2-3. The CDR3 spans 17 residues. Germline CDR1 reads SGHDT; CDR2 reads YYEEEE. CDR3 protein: CASSLGLAGASTDTQYF.

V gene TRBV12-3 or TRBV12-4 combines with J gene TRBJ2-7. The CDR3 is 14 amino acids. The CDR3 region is CASSSSGFTYEQYF.